This is a list of T cell receptor beta chains from one sample in a study of CD8 T cells in ankylosing spondylitis. TCRdb reprocessed the 5' RACE reads with MiXCR, giving one entry per CDR3 protein. The data hold about 460,000 distinct CDR3 sequences, with under 5.5% observed a single time. Sequencing was performed on blood, either unsorted or a sorted T cell fraction (not recorded which). Receptor source: a male donor with ankylosing spondylitis. Each CDR3 is given with its conserved first and last residue. The order of the fields is clone size, D gene, V gene, J gene, CDR3 DNA, CDR3 protein. A D gene is named only where the DNA matches it firmly. A row's size may be missing; if present it is once, few, many or a size class.

clone_size: few; d_call: .; v_call: TRBV30; j_call: TRBJ2-3; cdr3_nt: TGTGCCTGGAGTGTCGACAGGGCGGGGACGCAGTATTTT; cdr3_aa: CAWSVDRAGTQYF
clone_size: .; d_call: .; v_call: TRBV7-2; j_call: TRBJ1-2; cdr3_nt: TGTGCCAGCAGCCCTCGACTGAGGGATGGCTACACCTTC; cdr3_aa: CASSPRLRDGYTF
clone_size: .; d_call: .; v_call: TRBV20-1; j_call: TRBJ1-1; cdr3_nt: TGCAGTGCTAGAGTGGGGTTTCCTGAAGCTTTCTTT; cdr3_aa: CSARVGFPEAFF
clone_size: many; d_call: TRBD2; v_call: TRBV10-3; j_call: TRBJ2-3; cdr3_nt: TGTGCCACCGGGACTAGCGGGGGTCCAGATACGCAGTATTTT; cdr3_aa: CATGTSGGPDTQYF
clone_size: .; d_call: .; v_call: TRBV6-5; j_call: TRBJ1-3; cdr3_nt: TGTGCCAGCAGTTACTCGTATACACGCTCTGGAAACACCATATATTTT; cdr3_aa: CASSYSYTRSGNTIYF
clone_size: few; d_call: .; v_call: TRBV20-1; j_call: TRBJ2-5; cdr3_nt: TGCAGTGCTAGATCCCGTCCTTTGCCAGAGACCCAGTACTTC; cdr3_aa: CSARSRPLPETQYF
clone_size: many; d_call: .; v_call: TRBV5-1; j_call: TRBJ2-3; cdr3_nt: TGCGCCAGCAGCTTGGGACGTAAGAGCACAGATACGCAGTATTTT; cdr3_aa: CASSLGRKSTDTQYF
clone_size: many; d_call: TRBD1; v_call: TRBV5-1; j_call: TRBJ1-1; cdr3_nt: TGCGCCAGCAGCCCAGGGGGGGGTCAGAACACTGAAGCTTTCTTT; cdr3_aa: CASSPGGGQNTEAFF
clone_size: many; d_call: .; v_call: TRBV27; j_call: TRBJ1-3; cdr3_nt: TGTGCCAGCAGTTTAAACAGGGACGGAAACACCATATATTTT; cdr3_aa: CASSLNRDGNTIYF
clone_size: .; d_call: TRBD2; v_call: TRBV4-3; j_call: TRBJ2-3; cdr3_nt: TGCGCCAGCAGCCAAGCTAGCGGGATGGCAGATACGCAGTATTTT; cdr3_aa: CASSQASGMADTQYF
clone_size: few; d_call: .; v_call: TRBV4-3; j_call: TRBJ2-3; cdr3_nt: TGCGCCAGCAGCCAAGACGGTTTTGCCCCAGATACGCAGTATTTT; cdr3_aa: CASSQDGFAPDTQYF
clone_size: many; d_call: TRBD1; v_call: TRBV10-3; j_call: TRBJ2-5; cdr3_nt: TGTGCCATCAGTTCAGACAGGGGCCAAGAGACCCAGTACTTC; cdr3_aa: CAISSDRGQETQYF
clone_size: few; d_call: .; v_call: TRBV6-2/TRBV6-3; j_call: TRBJ1-1; cdr3_nt: TGTGCCAGCAACACGGAGAACATGAACACTGAAGCTTTCTTT; cdr3_aa: CASNTENMNTEAFF
clone_size: many; d_call: .; v_call: TRBV7-2; j_call: TRBJ1-1; cdr3_nt: TGTGCCAGCAGCTTACAGGGGCAAATCAGCACTGAAGCTTTCTTT; cdr3_aa: CASSLQGQISTEAFF
clone_size: many; d_call: TRBD1; v_call: TRBV7-9; j_call: TRBJ1-6; cdr3_nt: TGTGCCAGCAGGAGACAGGGGTTTGGGAATTCACCCCTCCACTTT; cdr3_aa: CASRRQGFGNSPLHF
clone_size: many; d_call: TRBD1; v_call: TRBV18; j_call: TRBJ1-1; cdr3_nt: TGTGCCAGCTCGGGACAGACGAACACTGAAGCTTTCTTT; cdr3_aa: CASSGQTNTEAFF
clone_size: many; d_call: .; v_call: TRBV10-3; j_call: TRBJ2-3; cdr3_nt: TGTGCCATCGCACAGCAGGACACAGATACGCAGTATTTT; cdr3_aa: CAIAQQDTDTQYF
clone_size: many; d_call: .; v_call: TRBV4-2; j_call: TRBJ2-2; cdr3_nt: TGTGCCAGCAGCCAAGATACCGGGGAGCTGTTTTTT; cdr3_aa: CASSQDTGELFF
clone_size: many; d_call: TRBD1; v_call: TRBV27; j_call: TRBJ1-2; cdr3_nt: TGTGCCAGCAGTCTAGGGGGCGCCGGAGGGTATGGCTACACCTTC; cdr3_aa: CASSLGGAGGYGYTF
clone_size: many; d_call: .; v_call: TRBV12-3/TRBV12-4; j_call: TRBJ1-2; cdr3_nt: TGTGCCAGCAGTCACTCTAACAGGGATACGAACTATGGCTACACCTTC; cdr3_aa: CASSHSNRDTNYGYTF
clone_size: many; d_call: .; v_call: TRBV7-2; j_call: TRBJ2-1; cdr3_nt: TGTGCCAGCATGACGCCCCGGGGGCCCCGTTATAATGAGCAGTTCTTC; cdr3_aa: CASMTPRGPRYNEQFF
clone_size: many; d_call: .; v_call: TRBV4-3; j_call: TRBJ2-5; cdr3_nt: TGCGCCAGCAGCCAAGCCAGGGACGGGACCCAGTACTTC; cdr3_aa: CASSQARDGTQYF
clone_size: many; d_call: TRBD1; v_call: TRBV5-5; j_call: TRBJ1-1; cdr3_nt: TGTGCCAGCAGTTCGGGACAGGGAGGCGCTGAAGCTTTCTTT; cdr3_aa: CASSSGQGGAEAFF
clone_size: .; d_call: .; v_call: TRBV21-1; j_call: TRBJ2-1; cdr3_nt: TGTGCCAGCACCTTCAGGATTACAAATGAGCAGTTCTTC; cdr3_aa: CASTFRITNEQFF
clone_size: many; d_call: .; v_call: TRBV7-2; j_call: TRBJ2-3; cdr3_nt: TGTGCCAGCAGCTTATTCTCACAGGACACAGATACGCAGTATTTT; cdr3_aa: CASSLFSQDTDTQYF
clone_size: .; d_call: .; v_call: TRBV12-3/TRBV12-4; j_call: TRBJ2-1; cdr3_nt: TGTGCCAGCAGCCGTATGGGCCGAGACAATGAGCAGTTCTTC; cdr3_aa: CASSRMGRDNEQFF
clone_size: many; d_call: .; v_call: TRBV20-1; j_call: TRBJ1-1; cdr3_nt: TGCAGTGCGTCCAGAGGCGGCCGTACTGAAGCTTTCTTT; cdr3_aa: CSASRGGRTEAFF
clone_size: .; d_call: .; v_call: TRBV4-2; j_call: TRBJ1-1; cdr3_nt: TGTGCCAGCAGCCAAGGGACCGACAACACTGAAGCTTTCTTT; cdr3_aa: CASSQGTDNTEAFF
clone_size: many; d_call: TRBD1; v_call: TRBV28; j_call: TRBJ1-6; cdr3_nt: TGTGCCAGCAGTTTAGGGACAGGTGAATCCTTCTATAATTCACCCCTCCACTTT; cdr3_aa: CASSLGTGESFYNSPLHF
clone_size: many; d_call: .; v_call: TRBV10-3; j_call: TRBJ2-5; cdr3_nt: TGTGCCCTCTCAACATCGTACCAAGAGACCCAGTACTTC; cdr3_aa: CALSTSYQETQYF
clone_size: .; d_call: .; v_call: TRBV5-5; j_call: TRBJ2-5; cdr3_nt: TGTGCCAGCAGCCGCGGGCAGGGGATGGAGACCCAGTACTTC; cdr3_aa: CASSRGQGMETQYF
clone_size: many; d_call: TRBD1; v_call: TRBV7-6; j_call: TRBJ1-6; cdr3_nt: TGTGCCAGCAGCTCCCGGGACAGGGGAGCTTCACCCCTCCACTTT; cdr3_aa: CASSSRDRGASPLHF
clone_size: many; d_call: .; v_call: TRBV20-1; j_call: TRBJ1-2; cdr3_nt: TGCAGTGCTAGGCAGGGGTGGGCTAACTATGGCTACACCTTC; cdr3_aa: CSARQGWANYGYTF
clone_size: many; d_call: .; v_call: TRBV28; j_call: TRBJ1-1; cdr3_nt: TGTGCCAGCAGTTTCGGGGGGACTCGTCAGACTGAAGCTTTCTTT; cdr3_aa: CASSFGGTRQTEAFF
clone_size: many; d_call: .; v_call: TRBV9; j_call: TRBJ1-2; cdr3_nt: TGTGCCAGCAGCCCCCGCTACCTACCAGTTTATGGCTACACCTTC; cdr3_aa: CASSPRYLPVYGYTF
clone_size: many; d_call: .; v_call: TRBV5-1; j_call: TRBJ1-2; cdr3_nt: TGCGCCAGCAGCTTGAGAGGGGACAACGGCTACACCTTC; cdr3_aa: CASSLRGDNGYTF
clone_size: many; d_call: .; v_call: TRBV11-2; j_call: TRBJ1-4; cdr3_nt: TGTGCCAGCAGCCCACCCCCGGGGGGCGACTTTAATGAAAAACTGTTTTTT; cdr3_aa: CASSPPPGGDFNEKLFF
clone_size: few; d_call: .; v_call: TRBV11-2; j_call: TRBJ2-7; cdr3_nt: TGTGCCAGCAGCTTATACCAGGAGGGCGGGAGACGAGGGGGGGAGCAGTACTTC; cdr3_aa: CASSLYQEGGRRGGEQYF
clone_size: many; d_call: TRBD1; v_call: TRBV5-1; j_call: TRBJ1-1; cdr3_nt: TGCGCCAGCAGTTTACAGGGGAATGGAGTCACTGAAGCTTTCTTT; cdr3_aa: CASSLQGNGVTEAFF
clone_size: .; d_call: .; v_call: TRBV12-3/TRBV12-4; j_call: TRBJ1-1; cdr3_nt: TGTGCCAGCATTGAGGGGACGGTTGGGAGTTTACAAACCATGAACACTGAAGCTTTCTTT; cdr3_aa: CASIEGTVGSLQTMNTEAFF
clone_size: many; d_call: .; v_call: TRBV12-3/TRBV12-4; j_call: TRBJ1-3; cdr3_nt: TGTGCCAGCAGGCCCCTCCTTGGATTCTCTGGAAACACCATATATTTT; cdr3_aa: CASRPLLGFSGNTIYF
clone_size: many; d_call: .; v_call: TRBV20-1; j_call: TRBJ2-7; cdr3_nt: TGCAGTGCGTCCCTGGGGGGATTCACCTACGAGCAGTACTTC; cdr3_aa: CSASLGGFTYEQYF
clone_size: many; d_call: .; v_call: TRBV9; j_call: TRBJ1-4; cdr3_nt: TGTGCCAGCAGCGTAGGGTACAGGGAAAAGGAAAAACTGTTTTTT; cdr3_aa: CASSVGYREKEKLFF
clone_size: many; d_call: .; v_call: TRBV6-2/TRBV6-3; j_call: TRBJ2-2; cdr3_nt: TGTGCCAGCAGTTACACTAGGAAAAGCCAGAACACCGGGGAGCTGTTTTTT; cdr3_aa: CASSYTRKSQNTGELFF